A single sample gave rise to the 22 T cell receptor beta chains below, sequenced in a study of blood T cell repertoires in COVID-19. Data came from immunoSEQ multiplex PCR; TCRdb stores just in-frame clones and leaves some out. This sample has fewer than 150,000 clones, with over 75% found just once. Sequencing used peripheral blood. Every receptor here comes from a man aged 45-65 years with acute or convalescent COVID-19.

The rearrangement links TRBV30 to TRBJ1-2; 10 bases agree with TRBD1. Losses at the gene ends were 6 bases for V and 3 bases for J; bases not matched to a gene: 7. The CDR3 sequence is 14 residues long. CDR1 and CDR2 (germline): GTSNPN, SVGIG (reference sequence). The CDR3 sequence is CACLSGQGDYGYTF. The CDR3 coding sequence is TGTGCCTGTCTAAGCGGACAGGGGGACTATGGCTACACCTTC.

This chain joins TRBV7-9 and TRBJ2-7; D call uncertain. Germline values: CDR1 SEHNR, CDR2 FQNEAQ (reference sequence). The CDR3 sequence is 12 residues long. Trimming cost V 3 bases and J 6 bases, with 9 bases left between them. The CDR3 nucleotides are TGTGCCAGCAGCTTGAGTTCGGGCGAGCAGTACTTC. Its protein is CASSLSSGEQYF.

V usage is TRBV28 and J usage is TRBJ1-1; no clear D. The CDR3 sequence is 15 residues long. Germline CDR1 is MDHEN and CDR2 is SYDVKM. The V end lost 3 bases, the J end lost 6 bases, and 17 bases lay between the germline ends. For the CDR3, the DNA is TGTGCCAGCAGTTTCGCTGGAGGGTCGAAGGCTGAAGCTTTCTTT. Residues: CASSFAGGSKAEAFF.

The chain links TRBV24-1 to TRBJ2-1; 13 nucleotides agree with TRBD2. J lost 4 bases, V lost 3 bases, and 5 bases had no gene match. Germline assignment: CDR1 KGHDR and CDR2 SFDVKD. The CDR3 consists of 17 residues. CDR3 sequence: CATSDTTSGGNYNEQFF. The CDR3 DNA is TGTGCCACCAGTGATACGACTAGCGGGGGGAATTACAATGAGCAGTTCTTC.

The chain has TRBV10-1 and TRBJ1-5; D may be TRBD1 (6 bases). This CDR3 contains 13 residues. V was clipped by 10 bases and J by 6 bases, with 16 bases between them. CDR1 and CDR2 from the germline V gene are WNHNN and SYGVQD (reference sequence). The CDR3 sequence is CAKAPGVSQPQHF. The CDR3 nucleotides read TGCGCCAAGGCCCCAGGGGTTTCTCAGCCCCAGCATTTT.

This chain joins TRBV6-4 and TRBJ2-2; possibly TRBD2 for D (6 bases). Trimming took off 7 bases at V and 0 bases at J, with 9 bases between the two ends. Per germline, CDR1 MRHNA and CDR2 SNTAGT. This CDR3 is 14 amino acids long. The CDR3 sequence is CASTGVPNTGELFF. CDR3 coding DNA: TGTGCCAGCACGGGGGTCCCGAACACCGGGGAGCTGTTTTTT.

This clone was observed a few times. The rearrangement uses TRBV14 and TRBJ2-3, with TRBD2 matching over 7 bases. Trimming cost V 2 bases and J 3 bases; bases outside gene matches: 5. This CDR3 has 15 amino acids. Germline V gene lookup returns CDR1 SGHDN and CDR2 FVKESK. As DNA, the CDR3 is TGTGCCAGCAGCCAACTAGCGGCTCGAACAGATACGCAGTATTTT. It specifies CASSQLAARTDTQYF.

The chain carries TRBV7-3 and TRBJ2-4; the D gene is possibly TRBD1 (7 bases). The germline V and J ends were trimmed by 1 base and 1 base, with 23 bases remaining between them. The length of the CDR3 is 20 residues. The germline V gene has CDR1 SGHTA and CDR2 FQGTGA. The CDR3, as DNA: TGTGCCAGCAGCTTAAAGAAGGGGTCAGGGGGGTCTATGGCCAAAAACATTCAGTACTTC. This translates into CASSLKKGSGGSMAKNIQYF.

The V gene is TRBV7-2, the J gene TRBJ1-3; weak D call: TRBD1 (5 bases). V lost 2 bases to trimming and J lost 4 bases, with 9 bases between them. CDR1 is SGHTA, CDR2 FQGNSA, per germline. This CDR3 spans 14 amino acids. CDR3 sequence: CASSLRGGGNTIYF. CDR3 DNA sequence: TGTGCCAGCAGCTTAAGGGGCGGAGGAAACACCATATATTTT. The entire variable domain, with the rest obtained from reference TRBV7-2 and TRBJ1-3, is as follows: GAGVSQSPSNKVTEKGKDVELRCDPISGHTALYWYRQSLGQGLEFLIYFQGNSAPDKSGLPSDRFSAERTGGSVSTLTIQRTQQEDSAVYLCASSLRGGGNTIYFGEGSWLTVV.

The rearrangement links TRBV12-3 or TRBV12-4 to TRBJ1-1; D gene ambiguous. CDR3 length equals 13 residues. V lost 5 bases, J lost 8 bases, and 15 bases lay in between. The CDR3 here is CASSTTPGGEAFF. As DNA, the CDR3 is TGTGCCAGCAGTACTACCCCGGGTGGAGAAGCTTTCTTT.

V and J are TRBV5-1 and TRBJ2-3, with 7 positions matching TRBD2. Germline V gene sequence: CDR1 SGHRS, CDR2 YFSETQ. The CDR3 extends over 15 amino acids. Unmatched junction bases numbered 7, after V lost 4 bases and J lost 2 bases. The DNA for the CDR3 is TGCGCCAGCAGCCTAGCGGACGATCCCACAGATACGCAGTATTTT. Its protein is CASSLADDPTDTQYF.

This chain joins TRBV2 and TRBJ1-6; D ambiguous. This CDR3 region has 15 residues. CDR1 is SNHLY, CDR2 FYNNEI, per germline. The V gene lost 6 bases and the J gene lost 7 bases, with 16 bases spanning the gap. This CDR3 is CASSDSGSENSPLHF. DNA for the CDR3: TGTGCCAGCAGCGACTCCGGGTCTGAAAATTCACCCCTCCACTTT. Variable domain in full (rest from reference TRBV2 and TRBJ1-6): EPEVTQTPSHQVTQMGQEVILRCVPISNHLYFYWYRQILGQKVEFLVSFYNNEISEKSEIFDDQFSVERPDGSNFTLKIRSTKLEDSAMYFCASSDSGSENSPLHFGNGTRLTVT.

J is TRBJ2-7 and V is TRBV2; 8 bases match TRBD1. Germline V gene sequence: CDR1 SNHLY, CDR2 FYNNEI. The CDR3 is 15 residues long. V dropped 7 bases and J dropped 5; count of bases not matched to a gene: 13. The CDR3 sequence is CASTIETGGPHEQYF. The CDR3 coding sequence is TGTGCCAGCACCATTGAAACAGGGGGTCCCCACGAGCAGTACTTC.

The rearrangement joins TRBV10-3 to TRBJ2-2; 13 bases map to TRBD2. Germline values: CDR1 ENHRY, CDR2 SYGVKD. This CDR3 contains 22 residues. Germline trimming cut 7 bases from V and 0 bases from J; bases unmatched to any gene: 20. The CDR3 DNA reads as TGTGCCATCACCAACGGACTAGCGGGGGTTGAGTGGGGGAAAACGAACACCGGGGAGCTGTTTTTT. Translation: CAITNGLAGVEWGKTNTGELFF.

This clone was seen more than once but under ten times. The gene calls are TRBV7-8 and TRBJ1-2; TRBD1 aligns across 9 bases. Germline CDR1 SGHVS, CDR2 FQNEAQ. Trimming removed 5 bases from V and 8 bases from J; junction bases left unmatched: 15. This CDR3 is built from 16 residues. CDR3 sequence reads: CASSPSPGQGNGGYTF. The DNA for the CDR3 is TGTGCCAGCAGCCCGAGCCCGGGACAGGGAAATGGAGGCTACACCTTC. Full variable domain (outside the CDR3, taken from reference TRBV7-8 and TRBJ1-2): GAGVSQSPRYKVAKRGQDVALRCDPISGHVSLFWYQQALGQGPEFLTYFQNEAQLDKSGLPSDRFFAERPEGSVSTLKIQRTQQEDSAVYLCASSPSPGQGNGGYTFGSGTRLTVV.

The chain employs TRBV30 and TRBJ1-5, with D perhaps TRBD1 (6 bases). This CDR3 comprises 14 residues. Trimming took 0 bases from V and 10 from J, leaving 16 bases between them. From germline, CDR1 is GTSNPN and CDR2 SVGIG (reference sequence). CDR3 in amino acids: CAWSVGTPKGPQHF. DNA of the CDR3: TGTGCCTGGAGTGTAGGGACACCCAAAGGTCCCCAGCATTTT.

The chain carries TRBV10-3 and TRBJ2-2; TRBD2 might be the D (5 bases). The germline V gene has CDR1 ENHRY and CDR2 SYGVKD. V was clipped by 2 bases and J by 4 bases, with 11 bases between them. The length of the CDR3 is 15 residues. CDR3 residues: CAISEAGAPTGELFF. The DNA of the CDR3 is TGTGCCATCAGTGAGGCGGGCGCTCCCACCGGGGAGCTGTTTTTT.

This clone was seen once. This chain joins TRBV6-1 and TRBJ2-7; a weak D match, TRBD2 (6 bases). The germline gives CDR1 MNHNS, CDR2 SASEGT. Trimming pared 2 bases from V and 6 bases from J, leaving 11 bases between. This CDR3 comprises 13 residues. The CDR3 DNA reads TGTGCCAGCAGTGAATCTGGGGGACTCGAGCAGTACGTC. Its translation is CASSESGGLEQYV.

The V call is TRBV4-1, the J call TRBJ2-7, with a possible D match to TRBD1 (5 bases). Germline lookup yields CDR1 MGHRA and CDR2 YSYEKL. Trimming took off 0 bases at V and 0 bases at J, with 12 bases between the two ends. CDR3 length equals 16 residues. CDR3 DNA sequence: TGCGCCAGCAGCCAAGATGAAGCAGGGATCTCCTACGAGCAGTACTTC. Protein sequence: CASSQDEAGISYEQYF.

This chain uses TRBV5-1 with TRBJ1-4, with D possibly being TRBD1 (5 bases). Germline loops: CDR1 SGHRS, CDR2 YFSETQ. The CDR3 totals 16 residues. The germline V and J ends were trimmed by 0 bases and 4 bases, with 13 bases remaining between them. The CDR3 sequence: CASSLAPGGYNEKLFF. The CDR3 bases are TGCGCCAGCAGCTTGGCCCCTGGGGGGTATAATGAAAAACTGTTTTTT.

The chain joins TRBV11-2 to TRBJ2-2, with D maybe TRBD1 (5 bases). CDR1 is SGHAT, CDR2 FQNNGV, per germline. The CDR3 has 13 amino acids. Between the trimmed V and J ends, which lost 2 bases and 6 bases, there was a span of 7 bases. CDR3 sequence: CASSLTRAGELFF. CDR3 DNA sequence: TGTGCCAGCAGCTTAACCAGGGCCGGGGAGCTGTTTTTT.

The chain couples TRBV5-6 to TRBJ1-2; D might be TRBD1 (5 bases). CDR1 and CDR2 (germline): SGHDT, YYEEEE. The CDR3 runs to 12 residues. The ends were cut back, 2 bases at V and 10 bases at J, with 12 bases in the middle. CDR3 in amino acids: CASSFGQGTYTF. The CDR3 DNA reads TGTGCCAGCAGCTTTGGGCAGGGTACCTACACCTTC.